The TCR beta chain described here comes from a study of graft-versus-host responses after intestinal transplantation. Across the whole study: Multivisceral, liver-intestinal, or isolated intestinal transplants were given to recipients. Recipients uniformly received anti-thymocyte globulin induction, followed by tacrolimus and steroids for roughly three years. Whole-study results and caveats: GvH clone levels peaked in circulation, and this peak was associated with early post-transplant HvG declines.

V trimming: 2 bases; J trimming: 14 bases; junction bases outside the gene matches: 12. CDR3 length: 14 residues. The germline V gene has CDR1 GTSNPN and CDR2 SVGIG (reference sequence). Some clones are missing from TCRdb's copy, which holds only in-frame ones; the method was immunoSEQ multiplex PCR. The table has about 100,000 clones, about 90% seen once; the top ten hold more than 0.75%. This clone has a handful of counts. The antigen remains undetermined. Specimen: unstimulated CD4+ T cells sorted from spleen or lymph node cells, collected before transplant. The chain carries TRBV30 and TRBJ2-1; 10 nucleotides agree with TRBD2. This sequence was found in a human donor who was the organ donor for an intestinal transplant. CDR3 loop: CAWSLGTSVEIKFF. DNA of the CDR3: TGTGCCTGGAGTTTAGGGACTAGCGTTGAGATAAAGTTCTTC.